Sequencing of this TCR beta chain was carried out in a study of CD8+CD57+ T cells in acquired aplastic anemia. Study at large: The sorted CD4+ and CD8+ cells yielded an average about 3.5 ug of DNA.

TCR beta VDJ and CDR3 profiles were obtained from a genomic DNA template. In TCRdb, the reads were re-called with MiXCR into one record per CDR3 protein. This table holds 310,000 or so distinct CDR3 sequences, under 60% found once. All patients picked for sequencing had shown, by flow cytometry, an expansion of CD8+CD57+ cells. As a group, the patients uniformly had severe acquired aplastic anemia. Trimming removed 0 bases from V and 11 bases from J, with 26 bases in between. The CDR3 totals 18 residues. Germline V gene data show CDR1 as LNHNV and CDR2 as YYDKDF (reference sequence). The origin of this receptor is a human donor with aplastic anemia. The source material was sorted CD4+, CD8+, or CD8+CD57+ T cells (not recorded which) from PBMCs. This chain uses TRBV15 with TRBJ2-1; D assignment may be TRBD1 or TRBD2 (6 bases each). The CDR3 loop reads CATSRDLTEGGGPYQQFF. In DNA form, the CDR3 reads TGTGCCACCAGCAGAGATCTTACGGAGGGTGGGGGCCCTTACCAGCAGTTCTTC. Using reference TRBV15 and TRBJ2-1 for the parts outside the CDR3, the full variable domain is DAMVIQNPRYQVTQFGKPVTLSCSQTLNHNVMYWYQQKSSQAPKLLFHYYDKDFNNEADTPDNFQSRRPNTSFCFLDIRSPGLGDTAMYLCATSRDLTEGGGPYQQFFGPGTRLTVL.